This passage covers 12 T cell receptor beta chains from one sample sequenced in a study of spatial heterogeneity in lung cancer. The time point: sample taken at primary tumor resection. A single record per CDR3 protein comes from TCRdb applying MiXCR to the 5' RACE reads. Of 75,000 or so distinct CDR3 sequences listed, around 7.3% are singletons. The source material was PBMCs, sampled at surgery. The receptors were sampled from a male donor with early-stage non-small cell lung cancer.

This clonotype was found a few times. The V call is TRBV18, the J call TRBJ2-6; unclear D gene. With 3 bases removed from V and 2 bases from J, the gap between germline ends came to 8 bases. The CDR3 is 15 amino acids. In germline, CDR1 is KGHSH, CDR2 LQKENI. The CDR3 DNA reads as TGTGCCAGCTCACCGGGCGAAGCTGGGGCCAACGTCCTGACTTTC. Residues: CASSPGEAGANVLTF.

This clonotype was seen more than once but under ten times. The CDR3 protein is CASSYLGQGNEKLFF. CDR3 nucleotides: TGTGCCAGCAGTTACCTCGGACAGGGTAATGAAAAACTGTTTTTT. The chain couples TRBV6-5 to TRBJ1-4; 8 bases match TRBD1. This CDR3 has 15 amino acids. Germline CDR1 and CDR2: MNHEY and SVGAGI. J gave up 4 bases and V 2 bases, and 3 bases lay outside the gene matches.

This clonotype was picked up many times. The chain joins TRBV24-1 to TRBJ2-3; the D gene is possibly TRBD2 (5 bases). The CDR3 totals 15 residues. Germline assignment: CDR1 KGHDR and CDR2 SFDVKD. Trimming removed 0 bases from V and 1 base from J, with 7 bases in between. CDR3 bases: TGTGCCACCAGTGATTTGGGAGGTGGCACAGATACGCAGTATTTT. Translation: CATSDLGGGTDTQYF.

The chain uses TRBV30 and TRBJ1-1, with a weak D call TRBD1 (5 bases). Germline V CDR1 and CDR2: GTSNPN, SVGIG (reference sequence). Trimming pared 3 bases from V and 4 bases from J, leaving 12 bases between. This CDR3 region has 13 residues. DNA of the CDR3: TGTGCCTGGAGGGGGGATGGTGGCACTGAAGCTTTCTTT. It codes for CAWRGDGGTEAFF.

V gene TRBV3-1 combines with J gene TRBJ1-1; unclear D gene. V lost 4 bases, J lost 5 bases, and 11 bases lay in between. The CDR3 runs 13 residues. CDR1 is LGHDT, CDR2 YNNKEL, per germline (reference sequence). In DNA form, the CDR3 reads TGTGCCAGCAGCCCCCCGCCGGGGACTGAAGCTTTCTTT. Its translation: CASSPPPGTEAFF.

This sequence joins TRBV20-1 and TRBJ2-1; no reliable D call. The CDR3 totals 17 residues. CDR1 and CDR2 from the germline V gene are DFQATT and SNEGSKA (reference sequence). Trimming cost V 0 bases and J 0 bases, with 15 bases left between them. CDR3 sequence (DNA): TGCAGTGCTAGAGACCCCCTGGGCGGAAGCTCCTACAATGAGCAGTTCTTC. Encoded protein: CSARDPLGGSSYNEQFF.

There are many counts of this clonotype. This chain joins TRBV25-1 and TRBJ1-4; 10 bases map to TRBD1. The CDR3 extends over 13 amino acids. Germline V gene lookup returns CDR1 MGHDK and CDR2 SYGVNS. Trimming took 10 bases from V and 7 from J; bases not matched to a gene: 6. Here the CDR3 reads CATSGTGVEKLFF. In DNA, the CDR3 is TGTGCCACTTCCGGGACAGGGGTTGAAAAACTGTTTTTT. The full variable domain, in which reference TRBV25-1 and TRBJ1-4 provide the parts outside the CDR3, is EADIYQTPRYLVIGTGKKITLECSQTMGHDKMYWYQQDPGMELHLIHYSYGVNSTEKGDLSSESTVSRIRTEHFPLTLESARPSHTSQYLCATSGTGVEKLFFGSGTQLSVL.

Many counts were recorded for this clonotype. V is TRBV30 and J is TRBJ1-1; D remains unclear. This CDR3 has 11 residues. Trimming removed 1 base at V and 5 bases at J, with 5 bases between. CDR1 is GTSNPN and CDR2 is SVGIG in the germline V gene (reference sequence). The CDR3 coding sequence is TGTGCCTGGAGTGGGAGGACTGAAGCTTTCTTT. Protein product: CAWSGRTEAFF.

A few counts support this clonotype. The chain employs TRBV20-1 and TRBJ1-3; a weak D match, TRBD1 (6 bases). This CDR3 region has 13 residues. V was cut by 6 bases and J by 1 base, with 10 bases left in between. Per the germline V gene, CDR1 is DFQATT and CDR2 is SNEGSKA (reference sequence). The CDR3 nucleotides read TGCAGTGCCCATACAGGGTCTGGAAACACCATATATTTT. Its protein product is CSAHTGSGNTIYF.

This clonotype was detected only a few times. This chain connects TRBV28 to TRBJ2-3; TRBD1 agrees at 7 bases. Germline loops: CDR1 MDHEN, CDR2 SYDVKM. The J segment lost 0 bases and the V segment lost 1 base, leaving 1 base of the junction unmatched. The CDR3 runs to 15 residues. The chain's CDR3 is CASSLFRGSTDTQYF. The CDR3 DNA is TGTGCCAGCAGTTTATTCAGGGGGAGCACAGATACGCAGTATTTT.

This clonotype showed up many times. V usage is TRBV3-1 and J usage is TRBJ1-4; D is perhaps TRBD1 (5 bases). The CDR3 is 14 amino acids. CDR1 and CDR2 (germline): LGHDT, YNNKEL (reference sequence). The V gene lost 4 bases and the J gene lost 2 bases, with 8 bases spanning the gap. CDR3 residues: CASSLRQTNEKLFF. The CDR3 region has the DNA TGTGCCAGCAGCCTGCGACAGACTAATGAAAAACTGTTTTTT.

V is TRBV27 and J is TRBJ1-1, with no clear D. Germline-derived CDR1 and CDR2 are MNHEY and SMNVEV (reference sequence). The germline V and J ends were trimmed by 5 bases and 10 bases, with 20 bases remaining between them. This CDR3 has 14 amino acids. Written as DNA, the CDR3 is TGTGCCAGCAGTCCCCGTAGAGTCCCCCCCCCAGCTTTCTTT. It yields the protein CASSPRRVPPPAFF.